This section outlines one TCR beta chain sequence together with its context. This sample stems from a study of shared clonotypes between healthy human individuals. Generated by immunoSEQ multiplex PCR, the TCRdb table keeps only in-frame clones and is missing some. The table shows roughly 2.5 million clones, with approximately 92% occurring only once. V was pared by 2 bases and J by 8 bases, with 14 bases between. This CDR3 comprises 14 residues. CDR1 is SGHRS and CDR2 is YFSETQ in the germline V gene. The chain recombines TRBV5-1 with TRBJ2-1; TRBD1 or TRBD2 may be the D gene (5 bases each). Material for sequencing was naive CD4+ T cells sorted from blood. Regarding subset: CD45RA+ positively selected. This TCR came from a young man in good health. CDR3 region: CASSFGDEVDEQFF. The CDR3 DNA sequence: TGCGCCAGCAGCTTCGGGGACGAAGTCGATGAGCAGTTCTTC.